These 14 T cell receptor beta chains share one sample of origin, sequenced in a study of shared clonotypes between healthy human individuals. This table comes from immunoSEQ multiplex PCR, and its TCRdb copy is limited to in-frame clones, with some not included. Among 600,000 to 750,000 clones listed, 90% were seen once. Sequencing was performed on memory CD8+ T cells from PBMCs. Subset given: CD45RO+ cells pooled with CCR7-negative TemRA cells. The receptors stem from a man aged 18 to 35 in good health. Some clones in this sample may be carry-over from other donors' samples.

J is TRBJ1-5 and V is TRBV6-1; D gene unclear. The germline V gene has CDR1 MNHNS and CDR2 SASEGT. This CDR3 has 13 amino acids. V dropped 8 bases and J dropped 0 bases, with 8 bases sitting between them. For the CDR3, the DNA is TGTGCCAGCCTCGAAGATAGCAATCAGCCCCAGCATTTT. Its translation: CASLEDSNQPQHF.

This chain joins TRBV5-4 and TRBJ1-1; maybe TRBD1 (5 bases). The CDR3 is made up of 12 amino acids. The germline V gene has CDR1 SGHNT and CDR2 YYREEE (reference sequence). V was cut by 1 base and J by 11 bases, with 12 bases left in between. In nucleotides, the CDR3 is TGTGCCAGCAGCTTGTTTTCAGGGAGGGCTTTCTTT. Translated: CASSLFSGRAFF.

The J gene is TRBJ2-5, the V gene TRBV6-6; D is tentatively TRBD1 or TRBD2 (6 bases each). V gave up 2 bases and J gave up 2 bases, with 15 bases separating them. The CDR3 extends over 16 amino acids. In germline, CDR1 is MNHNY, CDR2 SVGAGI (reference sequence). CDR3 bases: TGTGCCAGCAGTTACAGTCGTCGGGGGCAACAAGAGACCCAGTACTTC. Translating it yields CASSYSRRGQQETQYF.

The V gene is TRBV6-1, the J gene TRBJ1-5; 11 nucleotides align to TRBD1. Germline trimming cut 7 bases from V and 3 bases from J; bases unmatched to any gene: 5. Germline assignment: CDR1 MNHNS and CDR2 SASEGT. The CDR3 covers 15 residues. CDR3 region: CASIPDRGHNQPQHF. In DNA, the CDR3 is TGTGCCAGCATCCCGGACAGGGGGCACAATCAGCCCCAGCATTTT.

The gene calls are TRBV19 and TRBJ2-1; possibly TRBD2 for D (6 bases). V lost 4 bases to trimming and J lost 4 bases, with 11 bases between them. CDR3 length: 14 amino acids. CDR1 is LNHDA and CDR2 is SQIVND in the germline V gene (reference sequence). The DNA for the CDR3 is TGTGCCAGTAGTAGCCTAGCGTGGTACAATGAGCAGTTCTTC. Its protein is CASSSLAWYNEQFF.

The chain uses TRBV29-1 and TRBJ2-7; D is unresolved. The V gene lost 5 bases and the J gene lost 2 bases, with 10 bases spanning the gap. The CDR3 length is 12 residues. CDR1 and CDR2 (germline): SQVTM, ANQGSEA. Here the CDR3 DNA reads TGCAGCGTTCGCAGGAATCCCTACGAGCAGTACTTC. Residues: CSVRRNPYEQYF.

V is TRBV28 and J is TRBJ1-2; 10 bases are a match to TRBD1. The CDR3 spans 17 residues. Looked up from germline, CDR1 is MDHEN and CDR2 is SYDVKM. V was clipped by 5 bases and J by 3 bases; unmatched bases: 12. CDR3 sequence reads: CASSKGTGVGVYYGYTF. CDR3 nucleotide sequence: TGTGCCAGCAGTAAAGGGACAGGGGTAGGGGTCTACTATGGCTACACCTTC.

Here the CDR3 DNA reads TGTGCCAGCAGCTCACAGACCTACGAGCAGTACTTC. This gives the protein CASSSQTYEQYF. This rearrangement joins TRBV11-2 to TRBJ2-7, with D unclear. The CDR3 runs 12 residues. V was pared by 4 bases and J by 2 bases, with 6 bases between. CDR1 is SGHAT and CDR2 is FQNNGV in the germline V gene.

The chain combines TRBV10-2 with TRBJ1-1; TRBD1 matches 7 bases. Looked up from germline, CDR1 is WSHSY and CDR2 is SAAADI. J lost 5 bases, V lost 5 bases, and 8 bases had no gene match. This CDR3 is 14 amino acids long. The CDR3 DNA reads TGCGCCAGCAGTCCCCAGACAGGGTGGACTGAAGCTTTCTTT. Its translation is CASSPQTGWTEAFF.

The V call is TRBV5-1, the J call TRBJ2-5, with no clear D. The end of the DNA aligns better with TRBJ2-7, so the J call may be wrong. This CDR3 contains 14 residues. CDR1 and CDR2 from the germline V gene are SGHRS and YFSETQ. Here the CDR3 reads CASSLESLAYEQYF. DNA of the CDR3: TGCGCCAGCAGCTTGGAGAGCCTCGCCTACGAGCAGTACTTC.

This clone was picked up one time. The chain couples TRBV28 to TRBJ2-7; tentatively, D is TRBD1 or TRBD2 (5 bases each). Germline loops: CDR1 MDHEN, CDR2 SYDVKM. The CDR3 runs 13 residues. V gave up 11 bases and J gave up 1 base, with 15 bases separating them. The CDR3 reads CALSGGYSYEQYF. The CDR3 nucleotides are TGTGCCCTAAGTGGGGGATATTCCTACGAGCAGTACTTC.

As DNA, the CDR3 is TGTGCCAGCAGTTTAGGGCCCGAAACCTACGAGCAGTACTTC. Its translation: CASSLGPETYEQYF. The chain joins TRBV28 to TRBJ2-7, with D uncertain. The germline gives CDR1 MDHEN, CDR2 SYDVKM. The V end lost 2 bases, the J end lost 2 bases, and 10 bases lay between the germline ends. CDR3 size: 14 residues.

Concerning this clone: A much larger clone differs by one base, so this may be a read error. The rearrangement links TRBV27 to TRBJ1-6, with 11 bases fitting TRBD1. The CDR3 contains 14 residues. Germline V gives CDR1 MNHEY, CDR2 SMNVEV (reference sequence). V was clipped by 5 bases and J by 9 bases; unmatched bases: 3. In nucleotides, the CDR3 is TGTGCCAGCAGTAGGACAGGGGGCTGTTCACCCCTCCACTTT. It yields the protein CASSRTGGCSPLHF.

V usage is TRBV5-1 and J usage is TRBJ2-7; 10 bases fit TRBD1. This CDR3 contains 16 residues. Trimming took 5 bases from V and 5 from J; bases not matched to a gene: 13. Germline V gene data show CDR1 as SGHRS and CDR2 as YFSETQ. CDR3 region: CASRFLGQGGFHEQYF. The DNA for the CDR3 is TGCGCCAGCAGGTTTCTAGGACAGGGGGGGTTCCACGAGCAGTACTTC.